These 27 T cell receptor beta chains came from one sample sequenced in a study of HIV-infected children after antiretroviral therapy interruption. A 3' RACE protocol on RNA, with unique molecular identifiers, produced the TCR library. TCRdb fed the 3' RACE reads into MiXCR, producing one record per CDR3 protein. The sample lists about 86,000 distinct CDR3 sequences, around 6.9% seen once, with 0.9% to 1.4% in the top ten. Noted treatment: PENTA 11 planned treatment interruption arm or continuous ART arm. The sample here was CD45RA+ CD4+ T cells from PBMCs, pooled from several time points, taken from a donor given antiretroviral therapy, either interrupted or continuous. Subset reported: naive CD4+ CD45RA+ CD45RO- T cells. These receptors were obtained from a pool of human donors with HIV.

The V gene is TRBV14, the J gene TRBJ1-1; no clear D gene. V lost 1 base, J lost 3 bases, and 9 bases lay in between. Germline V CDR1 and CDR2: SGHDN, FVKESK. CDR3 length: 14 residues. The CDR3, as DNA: TGTGCCAGCAGCCAAGTGATGGGGTACACTGAAGCTTTCTTT. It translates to CASSQVMGYTEAFF.

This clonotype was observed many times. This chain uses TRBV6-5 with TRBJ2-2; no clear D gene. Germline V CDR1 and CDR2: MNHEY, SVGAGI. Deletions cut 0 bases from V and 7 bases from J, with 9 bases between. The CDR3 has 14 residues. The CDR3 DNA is TGTGCCAGCAGTTACTCGTTAATTCTCGGGGAGCTGTTTTTT. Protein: CASSYSLILGELFF.

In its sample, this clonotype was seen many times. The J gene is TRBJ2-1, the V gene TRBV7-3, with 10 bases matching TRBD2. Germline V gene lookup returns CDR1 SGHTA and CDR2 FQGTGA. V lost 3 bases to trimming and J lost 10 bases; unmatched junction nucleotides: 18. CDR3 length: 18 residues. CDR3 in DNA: TGTGCCAGCAGCTTGCCCCTTCTAGCGGGAGCACACCATTGGGAGCAGTTCTTC. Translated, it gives CASSLPLLAGAHHWEQFF. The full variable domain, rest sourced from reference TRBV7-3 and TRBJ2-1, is GAGVSQTPSNKVTEKGKYVELRCDPISGHTALYWYRQSLGQGPEFLIYFQGTGAADDSGLPNDRFFAVRPEGSVSTLKIQRTERGDSAVYLCASSLPLLAGAHHWEQFFGPGTRLTVL.

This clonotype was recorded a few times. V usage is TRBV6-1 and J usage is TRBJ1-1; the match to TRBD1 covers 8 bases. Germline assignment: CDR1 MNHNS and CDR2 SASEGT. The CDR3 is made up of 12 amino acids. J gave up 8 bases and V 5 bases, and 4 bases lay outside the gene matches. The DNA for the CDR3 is TGTGCCAGCAGTACGGACAGGGTCGAAGCTTTCTTT. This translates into CASSTDRVEAFF.

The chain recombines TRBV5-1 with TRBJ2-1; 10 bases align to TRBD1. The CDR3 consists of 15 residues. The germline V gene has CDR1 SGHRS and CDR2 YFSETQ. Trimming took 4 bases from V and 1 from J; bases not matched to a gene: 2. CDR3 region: CASSADRGSYNEQFF. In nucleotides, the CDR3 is TGCGCCAGCAGCGCGGACAGGGGGTCCTACAATGAGCAGTTCTTC.

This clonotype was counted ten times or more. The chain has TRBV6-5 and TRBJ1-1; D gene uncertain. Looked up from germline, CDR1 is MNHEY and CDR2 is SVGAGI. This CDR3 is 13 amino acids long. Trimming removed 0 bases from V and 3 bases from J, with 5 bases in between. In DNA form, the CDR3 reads TGTGCCAGCAGTTACTCAGCGCACACTGAAGCTTTCTTT. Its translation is CASSYSAHTEAFF.

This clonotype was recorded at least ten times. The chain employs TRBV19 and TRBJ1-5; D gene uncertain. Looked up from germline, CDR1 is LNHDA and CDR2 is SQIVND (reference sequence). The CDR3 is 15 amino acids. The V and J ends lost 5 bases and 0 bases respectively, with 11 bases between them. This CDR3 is CASSAQLFSNQPQHF. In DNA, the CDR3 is TGTGCCAGTAGTGCCCAGCTATTTAGCAATCAGCCCCAGCATTTT.

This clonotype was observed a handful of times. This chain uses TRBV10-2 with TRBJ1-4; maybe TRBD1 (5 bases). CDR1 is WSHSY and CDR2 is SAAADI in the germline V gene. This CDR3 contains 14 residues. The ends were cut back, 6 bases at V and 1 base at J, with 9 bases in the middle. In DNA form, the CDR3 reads TGCGCCAGCAGAAATGGGGGAACTAATGAAAAACTGTTTTTT. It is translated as CASRNGGTNEKLFF.

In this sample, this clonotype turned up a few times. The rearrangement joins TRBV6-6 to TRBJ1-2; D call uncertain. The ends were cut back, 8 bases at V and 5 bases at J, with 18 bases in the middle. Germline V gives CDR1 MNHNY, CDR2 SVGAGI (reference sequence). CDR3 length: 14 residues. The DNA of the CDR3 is TGTGCCAGCGGAGTTCCGCTGGGGAGGTATGGCTACACCTTC. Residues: CASGVPLGRYGYTF.

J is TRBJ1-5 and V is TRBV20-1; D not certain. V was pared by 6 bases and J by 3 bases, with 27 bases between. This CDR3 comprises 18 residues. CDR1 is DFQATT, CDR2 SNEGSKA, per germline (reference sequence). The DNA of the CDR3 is TGCAGTGCCCTCAATGAAAAAACTGGTACAGCCTTCAATCAGCCCCAGCATTTT. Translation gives CSALNEKTGTAFNQPQHF.

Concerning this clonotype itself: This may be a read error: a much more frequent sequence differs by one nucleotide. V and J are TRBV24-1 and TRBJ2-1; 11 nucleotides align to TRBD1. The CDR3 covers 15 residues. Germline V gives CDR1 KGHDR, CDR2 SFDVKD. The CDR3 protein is CTTSVLDRGLNEQFF. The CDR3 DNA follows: TGTACCACCAGTGTCTTGGACAGGGGGCTCAATGAGCAGTTCTTC.

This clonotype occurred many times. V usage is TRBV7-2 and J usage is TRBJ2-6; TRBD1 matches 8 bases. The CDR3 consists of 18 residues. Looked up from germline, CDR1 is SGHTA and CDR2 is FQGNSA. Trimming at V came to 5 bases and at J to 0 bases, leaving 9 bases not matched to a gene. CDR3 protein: CASSPRQGQHSGANVLTF. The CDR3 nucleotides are TGTGCCAGCAGCCCGCGACAGGGGCAACACTCTGGGGCCAACGTCCTGACTTTC.

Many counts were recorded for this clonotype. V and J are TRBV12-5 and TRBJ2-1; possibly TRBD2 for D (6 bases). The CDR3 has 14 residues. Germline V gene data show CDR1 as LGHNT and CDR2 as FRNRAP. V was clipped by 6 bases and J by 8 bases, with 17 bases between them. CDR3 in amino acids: CASGRRAGRDEQFF. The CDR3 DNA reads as TGTGCTAGTGGCCGCCGCGCGGGACGTGATGAGCAGTTCTTC. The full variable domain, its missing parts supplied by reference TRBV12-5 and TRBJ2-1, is DARVTQTPRHKVTEMGQEVTMRCQPILGHNTVFWYRQTMMQGLELLAYFRNRAPLDDSGMPKDRFSAEMPDATLATLKIQPSEPRDSAVYFCASGRRAGRDEQFFGPGTRLTVL.

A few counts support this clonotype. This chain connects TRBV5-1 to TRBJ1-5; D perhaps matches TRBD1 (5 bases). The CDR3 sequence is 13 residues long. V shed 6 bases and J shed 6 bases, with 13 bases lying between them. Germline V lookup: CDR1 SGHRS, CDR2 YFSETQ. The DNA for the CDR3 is TGCGCCAGCAATCAGGGATCCGGTCAGCCCCAGCATTTT. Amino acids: CASNQGSGQPQHF.

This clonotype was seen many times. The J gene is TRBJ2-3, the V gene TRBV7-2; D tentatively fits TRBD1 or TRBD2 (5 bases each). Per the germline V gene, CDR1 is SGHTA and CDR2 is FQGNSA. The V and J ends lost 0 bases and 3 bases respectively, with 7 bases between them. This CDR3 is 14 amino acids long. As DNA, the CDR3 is TGTGCCAGCAGCTTAGCTTGGGGGACAGATACGCAGTATTTT. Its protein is CASSLAWGTDTQYF. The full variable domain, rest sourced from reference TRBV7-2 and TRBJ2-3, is GAGVSQSPSNKVTEKGKDVELRCDPISGHTALYWYRQSLGQGLEFLIYFQGNSAPDKSGLPSDRFSAERTGGSVSTLTIQRTQQEDSAVYLCASSLAWGTDTQYFGPGTRLTVL.

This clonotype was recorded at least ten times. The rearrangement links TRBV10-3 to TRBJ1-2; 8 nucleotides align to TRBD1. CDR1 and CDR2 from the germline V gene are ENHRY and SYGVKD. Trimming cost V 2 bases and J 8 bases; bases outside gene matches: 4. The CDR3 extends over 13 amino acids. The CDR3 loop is CAISEDRGRGYTF. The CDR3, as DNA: TGTGCCATCAGTGAGGACAGGGGCCGCGGCTACACCTTC.

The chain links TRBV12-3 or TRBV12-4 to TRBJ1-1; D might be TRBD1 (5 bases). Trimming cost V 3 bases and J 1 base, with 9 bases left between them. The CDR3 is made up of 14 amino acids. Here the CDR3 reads CASSLQGPNTEAFF. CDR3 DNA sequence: TGTGCCAGCAGTTTGCAGGGCCCGAACACTGAAGCTTTCTTT.

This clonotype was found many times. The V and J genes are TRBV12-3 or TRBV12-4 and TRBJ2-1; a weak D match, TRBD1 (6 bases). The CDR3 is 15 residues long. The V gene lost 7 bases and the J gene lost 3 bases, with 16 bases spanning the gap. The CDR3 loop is CASTRGGSVYNEQFF. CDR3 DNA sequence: TGTGCCAGCACGAGAGGGGGTAGCGTCTACAATGAGCAGTTCTTC.

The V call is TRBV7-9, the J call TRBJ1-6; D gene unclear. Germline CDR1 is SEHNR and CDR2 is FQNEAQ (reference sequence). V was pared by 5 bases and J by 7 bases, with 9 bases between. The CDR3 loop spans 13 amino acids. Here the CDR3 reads CASSPGGNSPLHF. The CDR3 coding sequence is TGTGCCAGCAGCCCCGGTGGGAATTCACCCCTCCACTTT.

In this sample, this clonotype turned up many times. The CDR3 DNA is TGTGCCAGCAGCTTAGGTACAGGGGACAATAGCAATCAGCCCCAGCATTTT. Amino acid sequence: CASSLGTGDNSNQPQHF. The V and J genes are TRBV11-3 and TRBJ1-5, with 7 bases aligning to TRBD1. The CDR3 spans 17 residues. Germline V gene data show CDR1 as SGHNT and CDR2 as YENEEA. After removal of 1 base from V and 0 bases from J, the junction contained 6 bases not matched to a gene.

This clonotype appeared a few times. The CDR3 reads CATSPPGAGETQYF. CDR3 nucleotides: TGTGCCACCAGTCCCCCGGGGGCTGGAGAGACCCAGTACTTC. The gene calls are TRBV15 and TRBJ2-5, with D possibly being TRBD1 or TRBD2 (6 bases each). The CDR3 is made up of 14 amino acids. Germline assignment: CDR1 LNHNV and CDR2 YYDKDF (reference sequence). The ends were cut back, 6 bases at V and 4 bases at J, with 15 bases in the middle.

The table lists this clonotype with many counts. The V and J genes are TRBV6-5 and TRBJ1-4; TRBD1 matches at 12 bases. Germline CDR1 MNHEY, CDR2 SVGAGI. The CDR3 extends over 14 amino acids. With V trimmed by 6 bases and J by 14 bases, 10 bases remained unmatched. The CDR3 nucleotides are TGTGCCAGCAGCCAGGGACAGGGGGCCGCTATGCTGTTTTTT. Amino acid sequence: CASSQGQGAAMLFF.

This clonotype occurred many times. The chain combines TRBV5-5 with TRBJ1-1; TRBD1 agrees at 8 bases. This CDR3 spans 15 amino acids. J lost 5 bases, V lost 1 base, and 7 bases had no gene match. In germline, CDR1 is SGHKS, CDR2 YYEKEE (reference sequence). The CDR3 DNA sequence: TGTGCCAGCAGCTTGACAGGGGGTGAAGGTACTGAAGCTTTCTTT. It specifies CASSLTGGEGTEAFF. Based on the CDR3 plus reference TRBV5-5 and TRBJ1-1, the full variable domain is DAGVTQSPTHLIKTRGQQVTLRCSPISGHKSVSWYQQVLGQGPQFIFQYYEKEERGRGNFPDRFSARQFPNYSSELNVNALLLGDSALYLCASSLTGGEGTEAFFGQGTRLTVV.

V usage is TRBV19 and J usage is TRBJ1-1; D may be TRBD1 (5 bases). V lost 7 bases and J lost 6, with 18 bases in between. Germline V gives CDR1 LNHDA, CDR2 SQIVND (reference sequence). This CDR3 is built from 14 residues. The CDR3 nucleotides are TGTGCCAGTAACGACAGAACGCCTGTTTCTGAAGCTTTCTTT. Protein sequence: CASNDRTPVSEAFF.

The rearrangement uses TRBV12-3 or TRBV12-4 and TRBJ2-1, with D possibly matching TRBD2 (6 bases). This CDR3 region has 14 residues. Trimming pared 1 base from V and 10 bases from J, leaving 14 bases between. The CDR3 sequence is CASSLDPLAQEQFF. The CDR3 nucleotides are TGTGCCAGCAGTTTAGACCCACTAGCACAGGAGCAGTTCTTC.

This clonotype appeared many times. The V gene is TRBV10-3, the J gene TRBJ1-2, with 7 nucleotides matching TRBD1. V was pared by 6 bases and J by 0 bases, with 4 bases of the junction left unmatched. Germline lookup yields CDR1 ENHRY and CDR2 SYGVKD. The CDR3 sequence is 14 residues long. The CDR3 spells CAISGDSTNYGYTF. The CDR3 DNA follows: TGTGCCATCAGCGGGGACAGCACTAACTATGGCTACACCTTC.

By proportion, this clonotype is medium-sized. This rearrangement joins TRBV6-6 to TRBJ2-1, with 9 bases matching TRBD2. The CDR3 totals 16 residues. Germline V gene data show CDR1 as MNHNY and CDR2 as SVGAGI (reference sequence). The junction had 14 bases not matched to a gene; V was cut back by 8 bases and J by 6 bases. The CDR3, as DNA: TGTGCCAGCGTCCCCACCAGCGGGAGGTCTGGCAATGAGCAGTTCTTC. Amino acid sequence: CASVPTSGRSGNEQFF.